The clone carrying this TCR beta chain occurred a few times. Its cognate antigen is unknown. Unique molecular identifiers were carried by the TCR beta cDNA libraries. TCRdb recomputed calls from the PCR reads with MiXCR, one row per CDR3 protein. This table has around 400,000 distinct CDR3 sequences, 39% appearing once. This specimen comes from a study of post-analysis software for immune sequencing data. At the level of the study: Courses of disease covered relapsing-remitting, secondary progressive and progressive-relapsing multiple sclerosis.

Study results and limitations: In patients, TRBV5-6, TRBV5-1 and TRBV20-1 belonged to five TRBV segments found more frequently than in controls.

Trimming shortened V by 7 bases and J by 6 bases, and 19 bases separated the two germline ends. This CDR3 region has 15 residues. CDR1 and CDR2 from the germline V gene are MNHEY and SVGAGI. The sample taken for sequencing was blood. The chain couples TRBV6-5 to TRBJ2-1, with a weak D call TRBD1 (6 bases). This TCR derives from a girl aged 2 to 10 with multiple sclerosis. The chain's CDR3 is CASTKLRSGANEQFF. CDR3 bases: TGTGCCAGCACCAAGTTGCGGTCAGGGGCCAATGAGCAGTTCTTC.